This T cell receptor (beta chain) originates from a study of cytomegalovirus exposure and HLA in healthy donors. Overall study results and limits: Most of the TCR beta V segments (in an earlier analysis) were productive either about 87% or about 30% of the time. DRB1 had the most TCR associations and HLA-C the fewest, a later analysis found, with rates varying by HLA locus.

As concerns this clone: Its antigen is currently unknown.

The CDR3 has 14 residues. V lost 4 bases to trimming and J lost 3 bases; unmatched junction nucleotides: 3. The germline V gene has CDR1 SNHLY and CDR2 FYNNEI. The PCR used 60 Vbeta and 13 Jbeta primers. Some clones are missing from TCRdb's copy, which holds only in-frame ones; the method was immunoSEQ multiplex PCR. The table has 110,000 or so clones, around 80% seen once. J is TRBJ2-3 and V is TRBV2, with 8 bases fitting TRBD1. This receptor was identified in a man under 40 in good health and CMV-seronegative. Material: PBMCs. As DNA, the CDR3 is TGTGCCAGCAGTGTTGGGACAGGAACAGATACGCAGTATTTT. It encodes CASSVGTGTDTQYF.